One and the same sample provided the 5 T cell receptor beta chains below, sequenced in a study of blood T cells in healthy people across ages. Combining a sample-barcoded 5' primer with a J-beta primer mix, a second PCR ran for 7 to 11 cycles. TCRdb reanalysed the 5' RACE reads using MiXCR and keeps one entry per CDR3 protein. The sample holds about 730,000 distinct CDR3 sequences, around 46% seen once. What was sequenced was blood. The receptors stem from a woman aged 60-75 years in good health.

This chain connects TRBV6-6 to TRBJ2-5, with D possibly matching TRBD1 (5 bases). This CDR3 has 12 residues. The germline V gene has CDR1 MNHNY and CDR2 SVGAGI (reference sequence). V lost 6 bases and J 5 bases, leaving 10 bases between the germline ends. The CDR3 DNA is TGTGCCAGCAGGCCTAACAGGGAGACCCAGTACTTC. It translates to CASRPNRETQYF.

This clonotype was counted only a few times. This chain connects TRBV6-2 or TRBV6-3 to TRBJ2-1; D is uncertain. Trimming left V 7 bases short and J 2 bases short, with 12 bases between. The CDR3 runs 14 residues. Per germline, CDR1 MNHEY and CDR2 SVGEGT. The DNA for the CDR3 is TGTGCCAGCACGGCGAGATCGACCTACAATGAGCAGTTCTTC. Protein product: CASTARSTYNEQFF.

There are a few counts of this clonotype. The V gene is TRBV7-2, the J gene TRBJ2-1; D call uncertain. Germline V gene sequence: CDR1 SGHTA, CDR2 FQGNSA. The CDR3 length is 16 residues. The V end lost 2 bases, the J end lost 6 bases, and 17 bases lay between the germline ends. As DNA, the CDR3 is TGTGCCAGCAGCTTAATGAGGCAAATATACGGCAATGAGCAGTTCTTC. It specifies CASSLMRQIYGNEQFF. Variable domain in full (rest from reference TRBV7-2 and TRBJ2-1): GAGVSQSPSNKVTEKGKDVELRCDPISGHTALYWYRQSLGQGLEFLIYFQGNSAPDKSGLPSDRFSAERTGGSVSTLTIQRTQQEDSAVYLCASSLMRQIYGNEQFFGPGTRLTVL.

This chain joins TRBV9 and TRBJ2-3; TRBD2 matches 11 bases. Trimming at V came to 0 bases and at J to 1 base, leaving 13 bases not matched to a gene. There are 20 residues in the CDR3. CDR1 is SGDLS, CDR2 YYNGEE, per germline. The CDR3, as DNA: TGTGCCAGCAGCGTAGATAGGGGGCTAGCGGGAGGTGTCGGCACAGATACGCAGTATTTT. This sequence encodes CASSVDRGLAGGVGTDTQYF.

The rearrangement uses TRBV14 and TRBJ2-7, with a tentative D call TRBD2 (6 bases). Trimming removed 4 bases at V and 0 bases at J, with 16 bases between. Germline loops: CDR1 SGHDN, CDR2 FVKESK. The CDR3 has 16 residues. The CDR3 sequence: CASSLGGVRSSYEQYF. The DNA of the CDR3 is TGTGCCAGCAGCCTGGGGGGTGTCAGGAGCTCCTACGAGCAGTACTTC.